These T cell receptor beta chains were read from a single sample in a study of shared T cell receptors in the human thymus. Measured with immunoSEQ multiplex PCR; TCRdb has only the in-frame clones, and not every one. The sample has 700,000 or so clones, 80% to 90% seen once. The same data also contributed to another study, on human thymus T cells.

The specimen was thymocytes. These receptors were taken from a girl in the first two years of life with a congenital heart defect. Each CDR3 is given with its conserved first and last residue. A D gene is named only where the DNA matches it firmly. Clone size, where shown, is once, few, many, or a class for clones that have expanded.

cdr3_nt: TGTGCCAGCTCACCATTCGTGAGCGGGGGGGCAACAGATACGCAGTATTTT
cdr3_aa: CASSPFVSGGATDTQYF
v_call: TRBV18
j_call: TRBJ2-3
d_call: TRBD2
cdr3_length: 17
clone_size: NA

cdr3_nt: TGTGCCGGTCAAACAGGGGCAAAGAATGAAGCTTTCTTT
cdr3_aa: CAGQTGAKNEAFF
v_call: TRBV5-8
j_call: TRBJ1-1
d_call: TRBD1
cdr3_length: 13
clone_size: NA

cdr3_nt: TGTGCCAGCAGCGCTGATTGGACAGGGAACATCTACGAGCAGTACTTC
cdr3_aa: CASSADWTGNIYEQYF
v_call: TRBV5-5
j_call: TRBJ2-7
d_call: TRBD1
cdr3_length: 16
clone_size: NA

cdr3_nt: TGTGCCAGCAGCTCAGCAACCAGGGACTCCTTAAACACCGGGGAGCTGTTTTTT
cdr3_aa: CASSSATRDSLNTGELFF
v_call: TRBV9
j_call: TRBJ2-2
d_call: NA
cdr3_length: 18
clone_size: NA

cdr3_nt: TGTGCCAGCAGTTTTAAAGCGGGACACTCCCTACCTGCAACTAATGAAAAACTGTTTTTT
cdr3_aa: CASSFKAGHSLPATNEKLFF
v_call: TRBV28
j_call: TRBJ1-4
d_call: NA
cdr3_length: 20
clone_size: NA

cdr3_nt: TGTGCCAGCAGCGTAGGTGGGCGCTCCAATCAGCCCCAGCATTTT
cdr3_aa: CASSVGGRSNQPQHF
v_call: TRBV9
j_call: TRBJ1-5
d_call: NA
cdr3_length: 15
clone_size: NA

cdr3_nt: TGCGCCAGCAGCCATGGAGGACTAGCGGGAGATACGCAGTATTTT
cdr3_aa: CASSHGGLAGDTQYF
v_call: TRBV4-1
j_call: TRBJ2-3
d_call: TRBD2
cdr3_length: 15
clone_size: NA

cdr3_nt: TGTGCCATCAGTGAGCCGAAGGGTAGTGGACTCTACGAGCAGTACTTC
cdr3_aa: CAISEPKGSGLYEQYF
v_call: TRBV10-3
j_call: TRBJ2-7
d_call: NA
cdr3_length: 16
clone_size: few

cdr3_nt: TGCGCCAGCAGCCAAACAGGGGGTGGAAACACCATATATTTT
cdr3_aa: CASSQTGGGNTIYF
v_call: TRBV4-1
j_call: TRBJ1-3
d_call: TRBD1
cdr3_length: 14
clone_size: NA

cdr3_nt: TGTGCCAGCAGCCACCGCAAATTTCTTGGGCATTCACCCCTCCACTTT
cdr3_aa: CASSHRKFLGHSPLHF
v_call: TRBV4-2
j_call: TRBJ1-6
d_call: NA
cdr3_length: 16
clone_size: NA

cdr3_nt: TGTGCCAGCCTTGACCCGGGACACATCAATCAGCCCCAGCATTTT
cdr3_aa: CASLDPGHINQPQHF
v_call: TRBV2
j_call: TRBJ1-5
d_call: NA
cdr3_length: 15
clone_size: NA

cdr3_nt: TGCGCCAGCAGCTCCCGGACAGATACAGATACGCAGTATTTT
cdr3_aa: CASSSRTDTDTQYF
v_call: TRBV5-1
j_call: TRBJ2-3
d_call: NA
cdr3_length: 14
clone_size: NA